The rows below give T cell receptor beta chains drawn from one sample of a study of blood T cell repertoires in COVID-19. Produced via immunoSEQ multiplex PCR; TCRdb's table is partial and in-frame only. Here the sample spans more than 150,000 clones, approximately 84% being singletons. Specimen: peripheral blood. The receptor set was obtained from a human donor in a cohort sampled during active COVID-19. The CDR3 runs from the conserved cysteine through the conserved F or W. D genes are given only for firm matches. Size is stated for part of the rows, as once, few or many counts, or as a class when the clone is expanded.

J	D	V	size	DNA	CDR3
TRBJ1-2	NA	TRBV29-1	NA	TGCAGCGTTGAAGTGTCGACAGGAACCTATGGCTACACCTTC	CSVEVSTGTYGYTF
TRBJ2-7	NA	TRBV3-1/TRBV3-2	NA	TGTGCCAGCAGCCAGAACTCGGAGGGGCCCTCCTACGAGCAGTACTTC	CASSQNSEGPSYEQYF
TRBJ2-6	TRBD1	TRBV19	NA	TGTGCCAGTAGTTTACAGAGAGCTCAGGGGGCTGCTGGGGCCAACGTCCTGACTTTC	CASSLQRAQGAAGANVLTF
TRBJ1-3	NA	TRBV11-2	few	TGTGCCAGCAGCTTATCAGGACAGCCTTCTGGAAACACCATATATTTT	CASSLSGQPSGNTIYF
TRBJ2-2	NA	TRBV12-3/TRBV12-4	NA	TGTGCCAGCACCCTCGCCGGCGGGGAGCTGTTTTTT	CASTLAGGELFF
TRBJ2-7	NA	TRBV24-1	NA	TGTGCCACCAGTCCCGGGACGGGACACCCCTCCTACGAGCAGTACTTC	CATSPGTGHPSYEQYF
TRBJ2-3	TRBD2	TRBV20-1	NA	TGCAGTGCTAGTGGGGGGGTAGGCACAGATACGCAGTATTTT	CSASGGVGTDTQYF
TRBJ2-5	NA	TRBV12-3/TRBV12-4	NA	TGTGCCAGCAGTTTGGGCGCAATGGAGACCCAGTACTTC	CASSLGAMETQYF
TRBJ2-7	TRBD1	TRBV6-2/TRBV6-3	NA	TGTGCCAGCAGCCGACAGGGCGGCACCTACGAGCAGTACTTC	CASSRQGGTYEQYF
TRBJ2-7	TRBD1	TRBV7-8	once	TGTGCCAGCAGCTTAGCGGGGACAGCGGACGAGCAGTACTTC	CASSLAGTADEQYF
TRBJ1-5	NA	TRBV12-3/TRBV12-4	few	TGTGCCAGCAAGGATGGGGCAAGTCAGCCCCAGCATTTT	CASKDGASQPQHF
TRBJ1-3	NA	TRBV6-6	NA	TGTGCCAGCAGCCCGGGGGGAAACACCATATATTTT	CASSPGGNTIYF
TRBJ2-5	NA	TRBV5-4	NA	TGTGCCAGCAGCTTGCAGAGCAGGGAAGAGACCCAGTACTTC	CASSLQSREETQYF
TRBJ2-1	TRBD2	TRBV13	NA	TGTGCCAGCAGCCCGTCCGGGGGGGCCGGTGAGCAGTTCTTC	CASSPSGGAGEQFF
TRBJ2-1	NA	TRBV11-2	NA	TGTGCCAGCAGCCCCGTAAAGAAGAAGGGGCCCAATGAGCAGTTCTTC	CASSPVKKKGPNEQFF
TRBJ1-3	NA	TRBV9	once	TGTGCCAGCAGCGTAGGTACGTTGAGCTCTGGAAACACCATATATTTT	CASSVGTLSSGNTIYF
TRBJ1-5	NA	TRBV7-2	NA	TGTGCCAGCAGCTTAGTGGCGGGGGTCCCTCAGCCCCAGCATTTT	CASSLVAGVPQPQHF
TRBJ2-7	TRBD1	TRBV15	NA	TGTGCCACCAGCAGAGATCGGACAGGGTTCTACGAGCAGTACTTC	CATSRDRTGFYEQYF
TRBJ1-4	TRBD1	TRBV7-9	NA	TGTGCCAGCAGCACCGGAACTGCGGGGACAGGGTCGAATGAAAAACTGTTTTTT	CASSTGTAGTGSNEKLFF
TRBJ2-7	NA	TRBV5-1	NA	TGCGCCAGCAGCCCTATGGAGGGGGACAGCTCCTACGAGCAGTACTTC	CASSPMEGDSSYEQYF
TRBJ2-5	NA	TRBV7-9	few	TGTGCCAGCAGCTTAGCGCGTGGGCTCGAGACCCAGTACTTC	CASSLARGLETQYF
TRBJ1-3	NA	TRBV7-6	NA	TGTGCCAGCAGCTTAGATCCCCAGTACTCTGGAAACACCATATATTTT	CASSLDPQYSGNTIYF
TRBJ1-2	NA	TRBV13	NA	TGTGCCAGCAGCTTTTTGGGGGCGCATGGCTACACCTTC	CASSFLGAHGYTF
TRBJ1-1	NA	TRBV5-4	NA	TGTGCCAGCAGCGGCGACAGGTACGGCACTGAAGCTTTCTTT	CASSGDRYGTEAFF
TRBJ2-2	TRBD1	TRBV2	NA	TGTGCCAGCAGTACCGGGACAGCGAACACCGGGGAGCTGTTTTTT	CASSTGTANTGELFF
TRBJ1-1	NA	TRBV4-1	NA	TGCGCCAGCGGAACAGGGCCCATGAACACTGAAGCTTTCTTT	CASGTGPMNTEAFF
TRBJ2-5	TRBD2	TRBV3-1/TRBV3-2	NA	TGTGCCAGCAGCACCGGGGGGAGGGGAGAGGCCCAGTACTTC	CASSTGGRGEAQYF
TRBJ1-1	NA	TRBV6-1	NA	TGTGCCAGCAGTGGCGGGTGGGGTGGGCCCGCAGGTGAAGCTTTCTTT	CASSGGWGGPAGEAFF
TRBJ1-1	NA	TRBV5-1	NA	TGCGCCAGCAGCTTGGGCGGCAGGGCCTTCCCGGAAGCTTTCTTT	CASSLGGRAFPEAFF
TRBJ1-2	NA	TRBV7-6	once	TGTGCCAGCAGCTTAGCGCTGGAGGGACGCCCTTCTGGCTACACCTTC	CASSLALEGRPSGYTF
TRBJ2-2	NA	TRBV4-2	few	TGTGCCAGCAGCCAAGTGGTAAGCGGCCCCGGGGAGCTGTTTTTT	CASSQVVSGPGELFF
TRBJ2-3	TRBD2	TRBV5-6	NA	TGTGCCAGCAGCTTAGCGGGGATTAGCACAGATACGCAGTATTTT	CASSLAGISTDTQYF
TRBJ1-3	TRBD1	TRBV7-3	NA	TGTGCCAGCAGCGCGGAACCACAGGGGTACGGAAACACCATATATTTT	CASSAEPQGYGNTIYF
TRBJ2-1	NA	TRBV2	NA	TGTGCCAGCCACCCTGGCGGGGAACTTCATTACAATGAGCAGTTCTTC	CASHPGGELHYNEQFF
TRBJ1-1	NA	TRBV7-2	NA	TGTGCCAGCAGCTCTGGACTGAAGAACACTGAAGCTTTCTTT	CASSSGLKNTEAFF
TRBJ2-1	NA	TRBV2	NA	TGTGCCAGCAGTAGCGACGGAAGCTCCTACAATGAGCAGTTCTTC	CASSSDGSSYNEQFF
TRBJ2-7	NA	TRBV11-2	NA	TGTGCCAGCAGCTCGTCTTTGGGCAGGGCCGCCTACGAGCAGTACTTC	CASSSSLGRAAYEQYF
TRBJ1-4	TRBD1	TRBV4-1	few	TGCGCCAGCAGCCTAAGACAGGGCAATGAAAAACTGTTTTTT	CASSLRQGNEKLFF
TRBJ1-1	NA	TRBV2	NA	TGTGCCAGCAGACTTAGCGGGATCCCGAACACTGAAGCTTTCTTT	CASRLSGIPNTEAFF
TRBJ1-3	NA	TRBV2	NA	TGTGCCAGCAGTTCCACAGTGTCCTCTGGAAACACCATATATTTT	CASSSTVSSGNTIYF
TRBJ2-7	NA	TRBV4-1	NA	TGCGCCAGCAGCCATCCAACTGGCGGAGCAGATTACGAGCAGTACTTC	CASSHPTGGADYEQYF
TRBJ2-7	TRBD1	TRBV6-5	NA	TGTGCCAGCAGTTACTCGAACGACAGGGGGGCCTACGAGCAGTACTTC	CASSYSNDRGAYEQYF
TRBJ1-4	TRBD1	TRBV19	NA	TGTGCCAGTAGTACCGACAGGGCCTCAACTAATGAAAAACTGTTTTTT	CASSTDRASTNEKLFF
TRBJ2-3	TRBD2	TRBV5-1	NA	TGCGCCAGCAGCGCCACCTTAGCGGGAGATACGCAGTATTTT	CASSATLAGDTQYF
TRBJ2-7	NA	TRBV5-1	few	TGCGCCAGCAGCTTGGCGGGGGGCTCGTACGAGCAGTACTTC	CASSLAGGSYEQYF
TRBJ2-7	NA	TRBV11-2	NA	TGTGCCAGCAGCTTAGATGTTGGGGCTTGGGGCTACGAGCAGTACTTC	CASSLDVGAWGYEQYF
TRBJ2-1	NA	TRBV23-1	NA	TGCGCCCACAGGCAGTCCTACAATGAGCAGTTCTTC	CAHRQSYNEQFF
TRBJ2-1	NA	TRBV11-2	NA	TGTGCCAGCAGCCGTTTACAGGGCTCCTACAATGAGCAGTTCTTC	CASSRLQGSYNEQFF